Reported below is one T cell receptor beta chain. Germline values: CDR1 SGHRS, CDR2 YFSETQ. J gave up 0 bases and V 3 bases, and 3 bases lay outside the gene matches. The CDR3 is 16 residues long. This specimen comes from a study of cytotoxic CD8 clonotypes in ibrutinib-treated CLL. Clones were read by immunoSEQ multiplex PCR, and TCRdb kept only the in-frame ones, dropping some. In the table there are 250,000 to 350,000 clones, 70% to 80% of which are singletons. The receptor's source is a human donor with chronic lymphocytic leukemia. The chain is built from TRBV5-1 and TRBJ2-1; 10 bases align to TRBD1. Sequenced material: PBMCs, taken at disease progression, from a patient treated with ibrutinib. The CDR3 here is CASSWGQGISYNEQFF. CDR3 coding DNA: TGCGCCAGCAGCTGGGGACAGGGGATCTCCTACAATGAGCAGTTCTTC.